This T cell receptor (beta chain) derives from a study of shared clonotypes between healthy human individuals. Broader study findings: In general, naive subsets displayed greater estimated richness than memory subsets did. Sharing across four donors was highest in naive CD4 (roughly 5%) and lowest in memory CD8 (approximately 0.4%).

In regard to this clone: Its specificity is unknown.

Sequenced by immunoSEQ multiplex PCR; TCRdb stores in-frame clones only, minus some. The sample yields around 700,000 clones, around 72% seen once. The CDR3 contains 14 residues. V was shortened by 5 bases and J by 2 bases, with 13 bases between the two germline ends. Germline CDR1 is MNHNS and CDR2 is SASEGT. The specimen was memory CD4+ T cells sorted from blood. Subset of the sample: CD45RA-negative fraction. The gene calls are TRBV6-1 and TRBJ2-7; tentative D call: TRBD1 (5 bases). The sequence was collected from a woman in her thirties in good health. The CDR3 bases are TGTGCCAGCAGTCAGCAGGGCCCCACCTACGAGCAGTACTTC. It translates to CASSQQGPTYEQYF.